What follows are 24 T cell receptor beta chains derived from one specimen sequenced in a study of spatial heterogeneity in lung cancer. Described time point: blood at routine non-recurrence follow-up after resection. Each CDR3 protein gets one entry after TCRdb re-called the 5' RACE reads with MiXCR. This sample has tens of thousands of distinct CDR3 sequences, with about 12% found just once. The starting material was PBMCs, obtained at follow-up. Receptors originate from a male donor with early-stage non-small cell lung cancer.

The chain recombines TRBV20-1 with TRBJ2-4; D uncertain. The CDR3 runs 15 residues. Trimming removed 5 bases at V and 2 bases at J, with 16 bases between. Germline V gene lookup returns CDR1 DFQATT and CDR2 SNEGSKA (reference sequence). The DNA of the CDR3 is TGCAGTGCTGAGCCCGCATCTGGGCCCAAAAACATTCAGTACTTC. Protein product: CSAEPASGPKNIQYF.

There are many counts of this clonotype. This chain uses TRBV18 with TRBJ2-5, with D perhaps matching TRBD1 (6 bases). This CDR3 comprises 14 residues. Germline lookup yields CDR1 KGHSH and CDR2 LQKENI. The V end lost 0 bases, the J end lost 4 bases, and 9 bases lay between the germline ends. CDR3 loop: CASSPPGTTETQYF. The CDR3 bases are TGTGCCAGCTCACCACCGGGGACAACAGAGACCCAGTACTTC.

This clonotype was observed many times. The rearrangement joins TRBV5-5 to TRBJ1-1; 7 nucleotides match TRBD1. The length of the CDR3 is 15 residues. Germline V lookup: CDR1 SGHKS, CDR2 YYEKEE (reference sequence). The V and J ends lost 0 bases and 3 bases, in that order; junction bases with no gene match: 5. CDR3 nucleotide sequence: TGTGCCAGCAGCTTGGGCGGGACAGACGACACTGAAGCTTTCTTT. Encoded protein: CASSLGGTDDTEAFF.

This clonotype was counted many times. The chain uses TRBV20-1 and TRBJ2-3, with TRBD1 matching over 9 bases. CDR1 and CDR2 from the germline V gene are DFQATT and SNEGSKA (reference sequence). The CDR3 consists of 18 residues. The V segment lost 3 bases and the J segment 0 bases; nucleotides outside the gene matches: 13. CDR3 sequence reads: CSASKDRGGLTSTDTQYF. CDR3 DNA sequence: TGCAGTGCTAGTAAGGACAGGGGAGGGCTAACTAGCACAGATACGCAGTATTTT.

V usage is TRBV29-1 and J usage is TRBJ2-3; D not resolved. The CDR3 is made up of 15 amino acids. Trimming took 1 base from V and 5 from J, leaving 16 bases between them. The V gene's germline CDR1 is SQVTM and CDR2 ANQGSEA. The CDR3 nucleotides read TGCAGCGTTGAAGGGGCCGGGCCCCTAGGAGATACGCAGTATTTT. This translates into CSVEGAGPLGDTQYF.

In its sample, this clonotype was seen a few times. This chain connects TRBV30 to TRBJ1-1; D is possibly TRBD1 (6 bases). Germline V CDR1 and CDR2: GTSNPN, SVGIG (reference sequence). The CDR3 runs to 15 residues. Trimming removed 7 bases from V and 5 bases from J, with 23 bases in between. CDR3 region: CASTGALRAKTEAFF. In DNA form, the CDR3 reads TGTGCCTCGACAGGAGCGCTGAGGGCGAAAACTGAAGCTTTCTTT.

The genes are TRBV7-3 and TRBJ2-3; 11 bases match TRBD2. The CDR3 spans 16 residues. Germline CDR1 is SGHTA and CDR2 is FQGTGA. Trimming cost V 3 bases and J 6 bases; bases outside gene matches: 8. For the CDR3, the DNA is TGTGCCAGCAGCTTCGGGGTAGCGGGAGGGGCGGATACGCAGTATTTT. Translated: CASSFGVAGGADTQYF.

This clonotype was picked up a small number of times. The chain is built from TRBV11-2 and TRBJ1-1; 9 nucleotides align to TRBD1. In germline, CDR1 is SGHAT, CDR2 FQNNGV. The CDR3 length is 15 residues. J lost 5 bases, V lost 3 bases, and 7 bases had no gene match. CDR3 in DNA: TGTGCCAGCAGCTTCTCGGGACAGGGTGGGACTGAAGCTTTCTTT. It specifies CASSFSGQGGTEAFF.

This clonotype was counted ten times or more. V and J are TRBV9 and TRBJ2-7; the D gene is possibly TRBD1 (5 bases). The CDR3 sequence is 14 residues long. Germline V gives CDR1 SGDLS, CDR2 YYNGEE. The V end lost 0 bases, the J end lost 2 bases, and 9 bases lay between the germline ends. The CDR3 here is CASSVGSGPYEQYF. The DNA of the CDR3 is TGTGCCAGCAGCGTAGGATCAGGGCCCTACGAGCAGTACTTC.

This clonotype has just a few counts. The gene calls are TRBV4-3 and TRBJ1-6; TRBD1 aligns across 8 bases. Trimming removed 0 bases from V and 4 bases from J; junction bases left unmatched: 8. CDR3 size: 18 residues. Germline lookup yields CDR1 LGHNA and CDR2 YSLEER. The CDR3: CASSQDEGTGGYNSPLHF. In DNA form, the CDR3 reads TGCGCCAGCAGCCAAGATGAAGGGACAGGAGGTTATAATTCACCCCTCCACTTT.

This clonotype was detected ten times or more. The rearrangement links TRBV6-1 to TRBJ2-3; 9 nucleotides match TRBD1. Germline CDR1 reads MNHNS; CDR2 reads SASEGT. The CDR3 is 15 amino acids. J gave up 8 bases and V 6 bases, and 12 bases lay outside the gene matches. The CDR3 coding sequence is TGTGCCAGCAGCGAGACAGGGGGTGGTTCCGGTACGCAGTATTTT. This encodes CASSETGGGSGTQYF.

This clonotype came up many times. The gene calls are TRBV20-1 and TRBJ2-3; D possibly corresponds to TRBD2 (6 bases). V was trimmed by 1 base and J by 3 bases, leaving 11 bases between them. Per the germline V gene, CDR1 is DFQATT and CDR2 is SNEGSKA (reference sequence). This CDR3 comprises 14 residues. The chain's CDR3 is CSARATLATDTQYF. The CDR3 DNA sequence: TGCAGTGCTAGAGCGACACTAGCAACAGATACGCAGTATTTT.

This clonotype was recorded many times. The V call is TRBV24-1, the J call TRBJ1-1; weak D call: TRBD1 (5 bases). Germline V gene data show CDR1 as KGHDR and CDR2 as SFDVKD. The CDR3 contains 11 residues. Trimming removed 6 bases from V and 7 bases from J, with 8 bases in between. The CDR3 sequence: CATSQGREAFF. The CDR3 DNA reads TGTGCCACCAGTCAGGGCCGTGAAGCTTTCTTT.

The sample holds many counts of this clonotype. J is TRBJ2-1 and V is TRBV6-5; 9 bases align to TRBD2. V shed 6 bases and J 4 bases; nucleotides not matched to a gene: 7. The CDR3 consists of 15 residues. Per the germline V gene, CDR1 is MNHEY and CDR2 is SVGAGI. The CDR3 DNA reads TGTGCCAGCAGCAGTAGGCTAGCGGGGTACAATGAGCAGTTCTTC. It codes for CASSSRLAGYNEQFF.

This clonotype has a count of ten or more. The chain links TRBV5-1 to TRBJ2-4, with a tentative D call TRBD2 (5 bases). Germline-derived CDR1 and CDR2 are SGHRS and YFSETQ. The CDR3 consists of 13 residues. V shed 0 bases and J shed 9 bases, with 10 bases lying between them. CDR3 in DNA: TGCGCCAGCAGCTTGGACAGCAGCGGCATTCAGTACTTC. Protein: CASSLDSSGIQYF.

This clonotype was seen a few times. The V and J genes are TRBV5-1 and TRBJ2-7; D not certain. V gave up 4 bases and J gave up 2 bases, with 7 bases separating them. The CDR3 has 12 residues. CDR1 SGHRS and CDR2 YFSETQ come from the germline V gene. CDR3 sequence: CASSDPTYEQYF. Written as DNA, the CDR3 is TGCGCCAGCAGCGATCCGACCTACGAGCAGTACTTC.

Only a few counts were recorded for this clonotype. This chain joins TRBV6-2 or TRBV6-3 and TRBJ2-7, with 7 positions matching TRBD2. Per germline, CDR1 MNHEY and CDR2 SVGEGT. V lost 2 bases, J lost 2 bases, and 6 bases stayed unmatched. This CDR3 is built from 15 residues. CDR3 residues: CASSYRGEGPYEQYF. Here the CDR3 DNA reads TGTGCCAGCAGTTACCGGGGGGAGGGCCCCTACGAGCAGTACTTC.

The chain has TRBV21-1 and TRBJ2-7; TRBD1 reflects the table's D call only, with no check against the DNA. TRBV21-1 is a recognized pseudogene. The CDR3 sequence is 17 residues long. The CDR3 sequence is CASSKIVTGLDTYEQYF. As DNA, the CDR3 is TGTGCCAGCAGCAAAATTGTGACAGGCCTAGATACCTACGAGCAGTACTTC.

This clonotype appeared many times. This sequence joins TRBV12-3 or TRBV12-4 and TRBJ1-1; 8 bases align to TRBD1. Trimming cost V 5 bases and J 1 base; bases outside gene matches: 9. CDR3 size: 16 residues. The CDR3: CASSTETGDPNTEAFF. Written as DNA, the CDR3 is TGTGCCAGCAGTACTGAGACAGGGGATCCGAACACTGAAGCTTTCTTT.

This clonotype was seen a handful of times. The chain links TRBV12-3 or TRBV12-4 to TRBJ1-2; no definite D call. The V end lost 4 bases, the J end lost 2 bases, and 23 bases lay between the germline ends. The CDR3 loop spans 18 amino acids. CDR3 in DNA: TGTGCCAGCAGTTCGTTCAGCCCTAGGACCGCTCGCAACTATGGCTACACCTTC. This gives the protein CASSSFSPRTARNYGYTF.

Only a few counts were recorded for this clonotype. The rearrangement uses TRBV6-2 or TRBV6-3 and TRBJ1-1; 7 bases fit TRBD1. The CDR3 sequence is 14 residues long. Germline V gene lookup returns CDR1 MNHEY and CDR2 SVGEGT. Germline trimming cut 6 bases from V and 0 bases from J; bases unmatched to any gene: 4. CDR3 in amino acids: CASRTDRLNTEAFF. The CDR3 bases are TGTGCCAGCAGGACGGACAGGTTGAACACTGAAGCTTTCTTT.

The chain uses TRBV19 and TRBJ1-6, with D perhaps TRBD1 (5 bases). In germline, CDR1 is LNHDA, CDR2 SQIVND (reference sequence). CDR3 length: 17 residues. Trimming took 6 bases from V and 2 from J, leaving 17 bases between them. CDR3: CASRDSGTQAYNSPLHF. CDR3 nucleotide sequence: TGTGCCAGTAGGGATTCCGGGACCCAGGCCTATAATTCACCCCTCCACTTT.

This clonotype was counted only a few times. This chain joins TRBV20-1 and TRBJ1-5; D perhaps matches TRBD1 (5 bases). V was shortened by 0 bases and J by 7 bases, with 19 bases between the two germline ends. The CDR3 has 16 amino acids. The germline V gene encodes CDR1 DFQATT and CDR2 SNEGSKA (reference sequence). This CDR3 is CSARDPLGLRGQPQHF. CDR3 DNA: TGCAGTGCTAGAGATCCCCTGGGACTCAGAGGGCAGCCCCAGCATTTT.

This clonotype was picked up many times. V and J are TRBV7-2 and TRBJ1-3; a possible D gene is TRBD1 (6 bases). V lost 3 bases, J lost 3 bases, and 18 bases lay in between. The CDR3 consists of 17 residues. The V gene's germline CDR1 is SGHTA and CDR2 FQGNSA. CDR3: CASSFSSTGLGGNTIYF. The CDR3 DNA sequence: TGTGCCAGCAGCTTTTCATCCACAGGGCTAGGTGGAAACACCATATATTTT.